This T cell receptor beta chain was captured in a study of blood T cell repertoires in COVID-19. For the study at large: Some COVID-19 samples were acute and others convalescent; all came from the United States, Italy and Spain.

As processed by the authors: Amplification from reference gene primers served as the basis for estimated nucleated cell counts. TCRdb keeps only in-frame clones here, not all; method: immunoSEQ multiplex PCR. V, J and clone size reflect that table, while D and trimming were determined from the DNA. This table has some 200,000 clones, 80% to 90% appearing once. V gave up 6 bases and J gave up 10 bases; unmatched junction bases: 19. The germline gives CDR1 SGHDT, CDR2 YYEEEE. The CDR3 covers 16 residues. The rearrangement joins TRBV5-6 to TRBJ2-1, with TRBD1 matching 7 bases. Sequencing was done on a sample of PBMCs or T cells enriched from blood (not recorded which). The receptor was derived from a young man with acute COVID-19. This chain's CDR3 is CASTTGLGQISSEQFF. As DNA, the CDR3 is TGTGCCAGCACTACCGGGCTGGGACAGATATCTTCGGAGCAGTTCTTC.